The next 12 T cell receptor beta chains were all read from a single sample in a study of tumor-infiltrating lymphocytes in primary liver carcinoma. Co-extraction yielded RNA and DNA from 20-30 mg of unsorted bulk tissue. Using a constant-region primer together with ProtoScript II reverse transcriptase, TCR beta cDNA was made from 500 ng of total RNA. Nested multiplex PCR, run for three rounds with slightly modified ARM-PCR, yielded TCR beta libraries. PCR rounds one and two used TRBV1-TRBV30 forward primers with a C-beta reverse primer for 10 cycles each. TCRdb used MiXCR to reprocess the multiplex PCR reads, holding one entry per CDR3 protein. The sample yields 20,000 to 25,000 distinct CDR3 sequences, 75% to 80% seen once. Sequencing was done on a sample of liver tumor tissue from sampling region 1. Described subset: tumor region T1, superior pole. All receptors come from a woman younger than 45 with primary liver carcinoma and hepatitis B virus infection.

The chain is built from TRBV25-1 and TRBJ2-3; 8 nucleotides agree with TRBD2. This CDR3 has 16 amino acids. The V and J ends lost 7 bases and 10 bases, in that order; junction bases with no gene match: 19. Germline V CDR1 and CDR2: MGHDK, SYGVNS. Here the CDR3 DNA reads TGTGCCAGCAATGCTCCGGAACGGGGGGGTGGAGTTGCGCAGTATTTT. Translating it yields CASNAPERGGGVAQYF.

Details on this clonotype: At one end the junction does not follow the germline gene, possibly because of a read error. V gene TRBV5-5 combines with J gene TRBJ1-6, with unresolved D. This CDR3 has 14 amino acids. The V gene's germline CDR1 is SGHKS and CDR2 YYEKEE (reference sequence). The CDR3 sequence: CASSLYISNSHLHF. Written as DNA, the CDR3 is TGTGCCAGCAGCTTGTACATCAGTAATTCACACCTCCACTTT.

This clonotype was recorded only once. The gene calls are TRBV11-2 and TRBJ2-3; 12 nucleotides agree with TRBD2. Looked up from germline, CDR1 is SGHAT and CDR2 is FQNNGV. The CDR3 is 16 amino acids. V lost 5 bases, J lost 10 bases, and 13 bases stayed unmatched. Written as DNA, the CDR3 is TGTGCCAGCAGCGCGGGACTAGCGGGTATTCTGGATGCGCAGTATTTT. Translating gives CASSAGLAGILDAQYF.

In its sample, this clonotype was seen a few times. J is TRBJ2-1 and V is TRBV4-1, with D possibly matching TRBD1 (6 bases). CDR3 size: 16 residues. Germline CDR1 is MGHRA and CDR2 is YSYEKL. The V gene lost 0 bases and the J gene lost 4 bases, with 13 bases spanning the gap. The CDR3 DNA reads TGCGCCAGCAGCCAAGAGTCATCGACAGGATACAATGAGCAGTTCTTC. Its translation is CASSQESSTGYNEQFF.

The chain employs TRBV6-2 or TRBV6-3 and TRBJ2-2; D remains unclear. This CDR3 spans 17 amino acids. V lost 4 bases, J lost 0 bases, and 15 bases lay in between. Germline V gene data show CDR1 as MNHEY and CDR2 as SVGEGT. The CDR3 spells CASSLYNRRPNTGELFF. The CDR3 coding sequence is TGTGCCAGCAGTTTGTATAATCGGCGGCCGAACACCGGGGAGCTGTTTTTT.

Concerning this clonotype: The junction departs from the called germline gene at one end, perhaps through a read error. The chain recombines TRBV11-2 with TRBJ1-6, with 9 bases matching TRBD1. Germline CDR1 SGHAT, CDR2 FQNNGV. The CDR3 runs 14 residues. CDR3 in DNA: TGTACCAGAGGGAAAAGGACAGGGGATTCACCCCTCCACTTT. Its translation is CTRGKRTGDSPLHF.

The CDR3 nucleotides are TGTGCTAACAGCCCCGTCAAGGGGAGAGGGAACACTGAAGCTTTCTTT. This encodes CANSPVKGRGNTEAFF. J is TRBJ1-1 and V is TRBV4-2; tentatively, D is TRBD1 (5 bases). Germline V gene data show CDR1 as LGHNA and CDR2 as YNFKEQ. The CDR3 loop spans 16 amino acids.

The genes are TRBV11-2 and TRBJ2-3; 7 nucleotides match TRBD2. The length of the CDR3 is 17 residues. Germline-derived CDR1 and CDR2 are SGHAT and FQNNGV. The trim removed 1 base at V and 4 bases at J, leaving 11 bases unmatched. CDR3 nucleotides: TGTGCCAGCAGCTTAGGGGGACTAACGTACACGTCAGATACGCAGTATTTT. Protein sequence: CASSLGGLTYTSDTQYF. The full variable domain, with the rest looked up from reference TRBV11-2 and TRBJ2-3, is EAGVAQSPRYKIIEKRQSVAFWCNPISGHATLYWYQQILGQGPKLLIQFQNNGVVDDSQLPKDRFSAERLKGVDSTLKIQPAKLEDSAVYLCASSLGGLTYTSDTQYFGPGTRLTVL.

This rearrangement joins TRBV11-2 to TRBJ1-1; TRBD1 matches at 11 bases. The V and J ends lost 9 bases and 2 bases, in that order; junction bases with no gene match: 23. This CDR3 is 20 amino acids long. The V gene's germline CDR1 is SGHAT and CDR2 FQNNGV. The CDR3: CASNAQDRGRKRWTNTEAFF. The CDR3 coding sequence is TGTGCCAGTAACGCTCAGGACAGGGGGCGCAAGAGGTGGACTAACACTGAAGCTTTCTTT.

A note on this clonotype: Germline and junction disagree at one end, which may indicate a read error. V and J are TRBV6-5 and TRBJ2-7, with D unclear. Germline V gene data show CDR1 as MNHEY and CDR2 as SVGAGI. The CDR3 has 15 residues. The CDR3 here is CVSSYKGSSSYEQYF. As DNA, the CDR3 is TGTGTCAGCAGTTACAAGGGCAGCAGCTCCTATGAGCAGTACTTC.

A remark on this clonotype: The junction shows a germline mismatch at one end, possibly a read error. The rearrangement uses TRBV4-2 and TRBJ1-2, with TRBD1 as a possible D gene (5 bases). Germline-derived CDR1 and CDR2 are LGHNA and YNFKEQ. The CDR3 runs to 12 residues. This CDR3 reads CANSPGQYGYTF. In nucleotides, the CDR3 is TGTGCCAACAGCCCGGGGCAATATGGCTATACCTTC.

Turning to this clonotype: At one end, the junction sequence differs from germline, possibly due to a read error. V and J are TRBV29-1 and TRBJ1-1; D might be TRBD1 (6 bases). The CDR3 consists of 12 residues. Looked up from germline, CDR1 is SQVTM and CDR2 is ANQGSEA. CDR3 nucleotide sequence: TGCAGCGTCGACACAGGGAACACTGGAGCTTTCTTT. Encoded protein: CSVDTGNTGAFF.